This TCR beta chain was retrieved from a study of monozygotic twins with inflammatory bowel disease. From its re-call of the 5' RACE reads, TCRdb lists each CDR3 protein once, without DNA. This repertoire comprises around 150,000 distinct CDR3 sequences; its ten largest clones make up 2.4%. The germline CDR1 and CDR2 sequences are SGHRS and YFSETQ. CDR3 length: 15 residues. The sequencing input was blood. The clonotype was recovered from a human donor with ulcerative colitis or Crohn's disease, or a healthy co-twin of an affected twin (not recorded which). V is TRBV5-1 and J is TRBJ2-1; there is no DNA to check the TCRdb D call of TRBD1. The CDR3 sequence is CASSFLTGGSDEQFF. The whole variable domain, filled in from reference TRBV5-1 and TRBJ2-1, reads KAGVTQTPRYLIKTRGQQVTLSCSPISGHRSVSWYQQTPGQGLQFLFEYFSETQRNKGNFPGRFSGRQFSNSRSEMNVSTLELGDSALYLCASSFLTGGSDEQFFGPGTRLTVL.